This T cell receptor (beta chain) is drawn from a study of shared clonotypes between healthy human individuals. The wider study: Per-donor plates numbered three CD4 naive, three CD4 memory, two CD8 naive and one CD8 memory.

With respect to this clone: Its antigen is as yet unknown.

Sequenced by immunoSEQ multiplex PCR; TCRdb stores in-frame clones only, minus some. The data hold roughly 2.5 million clones, with approximately 94% observed a single time. Study results and caveats: A few donors had 4% to 6.5% of their naive CD4 clonotypes in common. Sampling covered nothing but blood. Tissue TCR repertoires likely differ from those found in blood. How much donors shared clonotypes was expected to be affected by sequencing depth.

The origin of this receptor is a man in his late teens or twenties in good health. The sample comprised naive CD4+ T cells sorted from blood. Regarding subset: CD45RA+ positively selected.

The CDR3 DNA follows: TGTGCCAGCAGTTACCGATTTGCCGGGGAGCTGTTTTTT. This sequence encodes CASSYRFAGELFF. The chain uses TRBV6-5 and TRBJ2-2; no clear D gene. The CDR3 has 13 amino acids. Germline loops: CDR1 MNHEY, CDR2 SVGAGI. Trimming removed 2 bases from V and 6 bases from J, with 7 bases in between.